One sample yielded the 27 T cell receptor beta chains listed below, sequenced in a study of a mutant IDH1 vaccine in newly diagnosed glioma (dated by TCRdb to about 2021). The library was prepared using the immunoSEQ multiplex PCR assay. Imported from immuneACCESS, the table was reduced by TCRdb to in-frame sequences with V and J called. These copies leave out some clones; in studies compared against another copy, an unresolved V gene accounts for under half, and the cause of the remainder is not known. Counted in this sample were approximately 84,000 clones; 75% to 90% of them appeared once. Jointly, the top ten make up approximately 5% of the sample. Explained via the paper, the time point label denotes: week 47, end of study. Each vaccine dose, consisting of 300 ug of a 20-mer mutant IDH1 peptide in Montanide, was administered subcutaneously with topical imiquimod. No antigen has been assigned to these receptors.

The sample consisted of PBMCs, taken from a glioma patient whose treatment included an IDH1 peptide vaccine. These receptors were collected from a man aged 35 to 55 with glioma.

This chain joins TRBV5-6 and TRBJ2-2, with no clear D. Germline V lookup: CDR1 SGHDT, CDR2 YYEEEE. This CDR3 is 14 amino acids long. Trimming took 1 base from V and 7 from J, leaving 11 bases between them. CDR3 sequence: CASSLIPLHGELFF. The CDR3 nucleotides read TGTGCCAGCAGCTTGATACCTCTCCACGGGGAGCTGTTTTTT.

The chain couples TRBV19 to TRBJ2-1, with 9 bases identical to TRBD2. This CDR3 has 15 residues. The junction had 4 bases not matched to a gene; V was cut back by 4 bases and J by 3 bases. Germline V gene sequence: CDR1 LNHDA, CDR2 SQIVND (reference sequence). In DNA form, the CDR3 reads TGTGCCAGTAGTAGCCTAGCGGGGCTCTACAATGAGCAGTTCTTC. Its protein product is CASSSLAGLYNEQFF. The whole variable domain, remainder taken from reference TRBV19 and TRBJ2-1, is DGGITQSPKYLFRKEGQNVTLSCEQNLNHDAMYWYRQDPGQGLRLIYYSQIVNDFQKGDIAEGYSVSREKKESFPLTVTSAQKNPTAFYLCASSSLAGLYNEQFFGPGTRLTVL.

As regards this clone: The limits of the CDR3 on the DNA are not certain, so only TCRdb's listed CDR3 is given. The V call is TRBV19, the J call TRBJ2-3; the DNA was not compared with TRBD1, the D call given in the table. Both ends counted, the CDR3 spans 14 residues. Germline-derived CDR1 and CDR2 are LNHDA and SQIVND (reference sequence). The CDR3 is CASSILALTDTQYF.

In this sample, this clone turned up once. This chain's CDR3 is CASSIVAQANEQFF. The DNA for the CDR3 is TGTGCCAGTAGTATAGTGGCACAGGCCAATGAGCAGTTCTTC. The gene calls are TRBV19 and TRBJ2-1; possible D gene TRBD1, 5 bases. Trimming stripped 1 base from V and 6 bases from J, with 10 bases between. CDR3 size: 14 residues. Germline V CDR1 and CDR2: LNHDA, SQIVND (reference sequence).

The rearrangement links TRBV11-2 to TRBJ2-3, with a tentative D call TRBD2 (7 bases). The V and J ends lost 1 base and 1 base respectively, with 9 bases between them. Germline V lookup: CDR1 SGHAT, CDR2 FQNNGV. The CDR3 length is 15 residues. The chain's CDR3 is CASSLGRGRTDTQYF. The DNA for the CDR3 is TGTGCCAGCAGCTTAGGGCGGGGGCGCACAGATACGCAGTATTTT.

The chain is built from TRBV19 and TRBJ2-1; D uncertain. Between the trimmed V and J ends, which lost 1 base and 2 bases, there was a span of 6 bases. Per the germline V gene, CDR1 is LNHDA and CDR2 is SQIVND (reference sequence). The CDR3 extends over 14 amino acids. The CDR3 DNA is TGTGCCAGTAGTATAGGCGGAACCTACAATGAGCAGTTCTTC. Translated, it gives CASSIGGTYNEQFF.

The chain is built from TRBV7-9 and TRBJ2-3; maybe TRBD2 (5 bases). Germline V CDR1 and CDR2: SEHNR, FQNEAQ (reference sequence). The CDR3 is 14 residues long. V lost 2 bases and J 2 bases, leaving 8 bases between the germline ends. CDR3 in DNA: TGTGCCAGCAGCTTAAGAGGGTACACAGATACGCAGTATTTT. It codes for CASSLRGYTDTQYF.

This sequence joins TRBV27 and TRBJ2-5; the match to TRBD2 covers 11 bases. Germline V gives CDR1 MNHEY, CDR2 SMNVEV (reference sequence). The CDR3 extends over 16 amino acids. With V trimmed by 5 bases and J by 5 bases, 10 bases remained unmatched. This CDR3 is CASSLLAGDVGETQYF. In nucleotides, the CDR3 is TGTGCCAGCAGTCTACTAGCGGGGGATGTCGGGGAGACCCAGTACTTC.

The chain joins TRBV6-4 to TRBJ2-1, with 12 bases lining up with TRBD2. The CDR3 runs 15 residues. CDR1 and CDR2 (germline): MRHNA, SNTAGT. The J segment lost 6 bases and the V segment lost 0 bases, leaving 0 bases of the junction unmatched. In DNA, the CDR3 is TGTGCCAGCAGTGACTCGACTAGCGGGAGCAATGAGCAGTTCTTC. Protein product: CASSDSTSGSNEQFF.

The J gene is TRBJ2-7, the V gene TRBV5-1; D uncertain. With 6 bases removed from V and 3 bases from J, the gap between germline ends came to 16 bases. The germline CDR1 and CDR2 sequences are SGHRS and YFSETQ. The CDR3 sequence is 14 residues long. CDR3 coding DNA: TGCGCCAGCAAGATAGCAGGAACCTACTACGAGCAGTACTTC. Translating gives CASKIAGTYYEQYF.

The V gene is TRBV6-6, the J gene TRBJ1-1, with TRBD1 identical over 8 bases. Germline V gives CDR1 MNHNY, CDR2 SVGAGI (reference sequence). The ends lost 6 bases at V and 6 bases at J; junction bases unmatched: 9. The CDR3 is 14 residues long. This CDR3 reads CASRQTGGEAEAFF. In DNA form, the CDR3 reads TGTGCCAGCAGGCAAACAGGGGGGGAGGCTGAAGCTTTCTTT.

A remark on this clone: An end of the junction does not agree with germline; a read error may underlie this. J is TRBJ1-6 and V is TRBV5-5, with D maybe TRBD1 (5 bases). Germline CDR1 and CDR2: SGHKS and YYEKEE (reference sequence). The CDR3 runs to 15 residues. The CDR3 reads CASNLGVIGNSPLHF. The CDR3 region has the DNA TGTGCCAGCAACTTGGGGGTTATAGGTAATTCACCCCTCCACTTT. The whole variable domain, remainder taken from reference TRBV5-5 and TRBJ1-6, is DAGVTQSPTHLIKTRGQQVTLRCSPISGHKSVSWYQQVLGQGPQFIFQYYEKEERGRGNFPDRFSARQFPNYSSELNVNALLLGDSALYLCASNLGVIGNSPLHFGNGTRLTVT.

The chain uses TRBV19 and TRBJ1-2, with D uncertain. This CDR3 has 14 residues. Trimming shortened V by 6 bases and J by 2 bases, and 13 bases separated the two germline ends. Per germline, CDR1 LNHDA and CDR2 SQIVND (reference sequence). The CDR3 reads CASRSPSVNYGYTF. CDR3 nucleotide sequence: TGTGCCAGTAGAAGCCCCAGCGTCAACTATGGCTACACCTTC.

This chain uses TRBV9 with TRBJ2-1; D is ambiguous. V dropped 2 bases and J dropped 4 bases, with 16 bases sitting between them. Germline loops: CDR1 SGDLS, CDR2 YYNGEE. The CDR3 length is 16 residues. CDR3 coding DNA: TGTGCCAGCAGCGTTACCGGGTTCCAACGGTACAATGAGCAGTTCTTC. Translating it yields CASSVTGFQRYNEQFF. The full variable domain, rest sourced from reference TRBV9 and TRBJ2-1, is DSGVTQTPKHLITATGQRVTLRCSPRSGDLSVYWYQQSLDQGLQFLIQYYNGEERAKGNILERFSAQQFPDLHSELNLSSLELGDSALYFCASSVTGFQRYNEQFFGPGTRLTVL.

V and J are TRBV5-5 and TRBJ1-1; no reliable D call. Trimming removed 1 base at V and 1 base at J, with 5 bases between. Germline V CDR1 and CDR2: SGHKS, YYEKEE (reference sequence). CDR3 size: 13 residues. The CDR3 DNA is TGTGCCAGCAGCTTGACGGGGAACACTGAAGCTTTCTTT. This translates into CASSLTGNTEAFF.

The V and J genes are TRBV7-2 and TRBJ1-5; D is undetermined. The CDR3 is 13 amino acids. The V and J ends lost 3 bases and 3 bases respectively, with 6 bases between them. Germline CDR1 and CDR2: SGHTA and FQGNSA. CDR3: CASSLLHNQPQHF. In DNA form, the CDR3 reads TGTGCCAGCAGCTTGCTGCACAATCAGCCCCAGCATTTT.

The chain links TRBV7-2 to TRBJ1-4; possible D gene TRBD1, 6 bases. The CDR3 spans 14 residues. The V gene lost 3 bases and the J gene lost 5 bases, with 10 bases spanning the gap. Germline CDR1 and CDR2: SGHTA and FQGNSA. The CDR3 spells CASSFRGGNEKLFF. The CDR3 region has the DNA TGTGCCAGCAGCTTCAGGGGTGGGAATGAAAAACTGTTTTTT.

The chain uses TRBV19 and TRBJ1-5; TRBD1 aligns across 9 bases. J lost 0 bases, V lost 8 bases, and 8 bases had no gene match. The germline CDR1 and CDR2 sequences are LNHDA and SQIVND (reference sequence). This CDR3 contains 16 residues. The CDR3, as DNA: TGTGCCAGTGGGACAGGGCCGCCCTATAGCAATCAGCCCCAGCATTTT. Its protein product is CASGTGPPYSNQPQHF.

The chain has TRBV19 and TRBJ2-6, with TRBD1 identical over 7 bases. The V segment lost 4 bases and the J segment 0 bases; nucleotides outside the gene matches: 3. Germline CDR1 LNHDA, CDR2 SQIVND (reference sequence). The CDR3 spans 16 residues. CDR3 amino acids: CASSTSGGSGANVLTF. As DNA, the CDR3 is TGTGCCAGTAGTACCTCAGGGGGCTCTGGGGCCAACGTCCTGACTTTC.

The chain carries TRBV30 and TRBJ2-7; no firm D call. V was cut by 7 bases and J by 0 bases, with 13 bases left in between. Germline V CDR1 and CDR2: GTSNPN, SVGIG (reference sequence). The CDR3 covers 13 residues. CDR3 in amino acids: CAFTKVSSYEQYF. The CDR3 DNA reads as TGTGCCTTTACCAAGGTGAGCTCCTACGAGCAGTACTTC. Based on the CDR3 plus reference TRBV30 and TRBJ2-7, the full variable domain is SQTIHQWPATLVQPVGSPLSLECTVEGTSNPNLYWYRQAAGRGLQLLFYSVGIGQISSEVPQNLSASRPQDRQFILSSKKLLLSDSGFYLCAFTKVSSYEQYFGPGTRLTVT.

This chain joins TRBV15 and TRBJ1-5, with unresolved D. CDR1 is LNHNV and CDR2 is YYDKDF in the germline V gene (reference sequence). The CDR3 extends over 14 amino acids. Trimming took off 0 bases at V and 8 bases at J, with 11 bases between the two ends. DNA of the CDR3: TGTGCCACCAGCAGAGAGGCCGGCGGGGAGCCCCAGCATTTT. Protein: CATSREAGGEPQHF.

The chain has TRBV2 and TRBJ2-7; a possible D gene is TRBD2 (5 bases). Germline CDR1 SNHLY, CDR2 FYNNEI. Trimming stripped 7 bases from V and 6 bases from J, with 10 bases between. The CDR3 is 11 residues long. The CDR3 spells CASNKEGEQYF. The CDR3 region has the DNA TGTGCCAGCAACAAAGAGGGCGAGCAGTACTTC.

As to this clone: The sample has other DNA sequences that encode this CDR3 too. This chain links TRBV15 with TRBJ1-1; a weak D match, TRBD1 (6 bases). V was pared by 0 bases and J by 5 bases, with 10 bases between. The CDR3 has 14 residues. CDR1 and CDR2 (germline): LNHNV, YYDKDF (reference sequence). The CDR3 nucleotides read TGTGCCACCAGCAGAGAGGGAGGGGGGACTGAAGCTTTCTTT. This codes for CATSREGGGTEAFF.

The gene calls are TRBV4-3 and TRBJ1-2; TRBD1 agrees at 7 bases. This CDR3 comprises 16 residues. Germline values: CDR1 LGHNA, CDR2 YSLEER. Trimming removed 4 bases from V and 5 bases from J; junction bases left unmatched: 13. CDR3 sequence reads: CASSRAFGTDGYGYTF. CDR3 nucleotides: TGCGCCAGCAGCCGCGCTTTCGGGACAGACGGGTATGGCTACACCTTC.

The chain recombines TRBV7-2 with TRBJ2-3, with TRBD2 identical over 7 bases. Germline V gene data show CDR1 as SGHTA and CDR2 as FQGNSA. Trimming cost V 7 bases and J 0 bases; bases outside gene matches: 10. CDR3 length: 16 residues. CDR3 in DNA: TGTGCCAGCAACAGGCCTTCTAGCGGTAGCACAGATACGCAGTATTTT. This gives the protein CASNRPSSGSTDTQYF.

The chain carries TRBV29-1 and TRBJ1-1; 7 nucleotides match TRBD1. V lost 6 bases to trimming and J lost 8 bases; unmatched junction nucleotides: 6. In germline, CDR1 is SQVTM, CDR2 ANQGSEA. The CDR3 sequence is 11 residues long. The CDR3 protein is CSVFQGGEAFF. CDR3 coding DNA: TGCAGCGTGTTCCAGGGGGGCGAAGCTTTCTTT.

The chain couples TRBV4-3 to TRBJ1-4, with D tentatively TRBD1 (6 bases). CDR1 and CDR2 from the germline V gene are LGHNA and YSLEER. V was cut by 0 bases and J by 8 bases, with 7 bases left in between. The CDR3 is 13 amino acids. The CDR3 protein is CASSQDTGEKLFF. The CDR3 coding sequence is TGCGCCAGCAGCCAAGACACAGGGGAAAAACTGTTTTTT.